By frequency in the sample, the clone carrying this T cell receptor beta chain is large. The CDR3 spans 14 residues. V was clipped by 4 bases and J by 5 bases; unmatched bases: 8. Germline assignment: CDR1 SEHNR and CDR2 FQNEAQ (reference sequence). These data belong to a study of blood T cell repertoires in COVID-19. Per the original data handling: Reference gene primers were amplified, and this amplification served to estimate nucleated cell counts. Clones were read by immunoSEQ multiplex PCR, and TCRdb kept only the in-frame ones, dropping some. V and J calls and clone size follow that table, whereas D and trimming were derived from the DNA. The top ten clones hold more than 15% of a sample with approximately 46,000 clones, about 89% of them seen once.

Sequenced material: peripheral blood. This TCR was sampled from a man between 60 and 75 years old with active or convalescent COVID-19. V gene TRBV7-9 combines with J gene TRBJ2-7; 7 bases agree with TRBD1. Here the CDR3 DNA reads TGTGCCAGCAGCTCGGGACAGCATCGCGACGAGCAGTACTTC. This sequence encodes CASSSGQHRDEQYF.